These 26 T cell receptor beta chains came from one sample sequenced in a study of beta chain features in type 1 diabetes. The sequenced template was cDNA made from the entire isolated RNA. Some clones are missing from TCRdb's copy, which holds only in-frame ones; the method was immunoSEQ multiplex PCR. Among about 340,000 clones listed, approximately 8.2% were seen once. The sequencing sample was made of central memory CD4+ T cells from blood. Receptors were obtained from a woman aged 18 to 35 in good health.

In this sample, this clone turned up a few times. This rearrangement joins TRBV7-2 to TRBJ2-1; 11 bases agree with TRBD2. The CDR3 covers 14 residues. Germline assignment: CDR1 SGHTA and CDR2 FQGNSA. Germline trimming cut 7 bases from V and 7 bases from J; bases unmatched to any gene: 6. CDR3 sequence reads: CASTGTSGINEQFF. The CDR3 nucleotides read TGTGCCAGCACTGGGACTAGCGGAATTAATGAGCAGTTCTTC.

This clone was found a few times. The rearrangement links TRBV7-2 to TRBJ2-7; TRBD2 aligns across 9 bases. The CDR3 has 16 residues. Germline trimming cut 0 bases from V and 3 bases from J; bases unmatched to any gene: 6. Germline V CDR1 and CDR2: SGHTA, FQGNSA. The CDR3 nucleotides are TGTGCCAGCAGCTTAGCGGCCGGGACTAGCTTCTACGAGCAGTACTTC. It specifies CASSLAAGTSFYEQYF.

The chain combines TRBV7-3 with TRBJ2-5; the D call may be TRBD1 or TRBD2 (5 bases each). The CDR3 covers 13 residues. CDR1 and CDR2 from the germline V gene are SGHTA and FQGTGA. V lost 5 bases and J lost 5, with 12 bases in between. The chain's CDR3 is CASSTGRGETQYF. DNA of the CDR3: TGTGCCAGCAGCACGGGACGCGGGGAGACCCAGTACTTC.

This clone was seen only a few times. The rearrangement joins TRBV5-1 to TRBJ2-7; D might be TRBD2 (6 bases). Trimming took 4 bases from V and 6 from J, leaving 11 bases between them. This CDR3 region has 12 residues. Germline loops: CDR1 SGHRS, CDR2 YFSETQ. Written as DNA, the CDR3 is TGCGCCAGCAGCCTGACTAGAGGCGAGCAGTACTTC. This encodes CASSLTRGEQYF.

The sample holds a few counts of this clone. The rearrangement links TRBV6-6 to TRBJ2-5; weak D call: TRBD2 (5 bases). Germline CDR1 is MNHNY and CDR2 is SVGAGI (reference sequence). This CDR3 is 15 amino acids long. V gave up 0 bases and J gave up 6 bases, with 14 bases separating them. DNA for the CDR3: TGTGCCAGCAGTTACTCGGAGGCTAGAGGGCAGACCCAGTACTTC. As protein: CASSYSEARGQTQYF.

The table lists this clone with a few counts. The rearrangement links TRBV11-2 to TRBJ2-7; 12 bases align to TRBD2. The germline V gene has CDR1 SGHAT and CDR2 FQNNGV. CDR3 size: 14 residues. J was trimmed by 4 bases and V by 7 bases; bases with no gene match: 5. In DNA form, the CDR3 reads TGTGCCAGCATAGGACTAGCGGGAAAGTACGAGCAGTACTTC. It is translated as CASIGLAGKYEQYF.

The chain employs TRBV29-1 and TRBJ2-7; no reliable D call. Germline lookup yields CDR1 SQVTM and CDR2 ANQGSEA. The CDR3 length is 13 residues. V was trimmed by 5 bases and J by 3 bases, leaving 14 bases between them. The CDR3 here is CSVLPAGIYEQYF. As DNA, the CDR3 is TGCAGCGTTCTCCCCGCCGGTATCTACGAGCAGTACTTC.

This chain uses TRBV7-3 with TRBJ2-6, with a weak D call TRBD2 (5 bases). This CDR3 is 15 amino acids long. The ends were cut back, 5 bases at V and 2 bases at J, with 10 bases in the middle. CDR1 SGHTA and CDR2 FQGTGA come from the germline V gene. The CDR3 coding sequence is TGTGCCAGCAGCAGAGGCGGGCCTGGGGCCAACGTCCTGACTTTC. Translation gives CASSRGGPGANVLTF.

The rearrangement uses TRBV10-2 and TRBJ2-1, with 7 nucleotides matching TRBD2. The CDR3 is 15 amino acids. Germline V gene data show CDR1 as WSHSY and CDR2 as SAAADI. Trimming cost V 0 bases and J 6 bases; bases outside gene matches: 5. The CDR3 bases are TGCGCCAGCAGTGAGTCGTTCGGGAGGACCAATGAGCAGTTCTTC. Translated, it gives CASSESFGRTNEQFF.

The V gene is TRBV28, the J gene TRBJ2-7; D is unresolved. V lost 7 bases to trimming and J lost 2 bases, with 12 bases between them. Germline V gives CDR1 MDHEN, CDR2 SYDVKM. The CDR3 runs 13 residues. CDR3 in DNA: TGTGCCAGCACTGTAAGCGTGACCTACGAGCAGTACTTC. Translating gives CASTVSVTYEQYF.

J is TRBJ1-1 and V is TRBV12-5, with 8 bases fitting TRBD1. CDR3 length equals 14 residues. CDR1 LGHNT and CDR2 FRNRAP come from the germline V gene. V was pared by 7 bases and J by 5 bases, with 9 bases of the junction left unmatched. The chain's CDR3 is CASAPDRGDTEAFF. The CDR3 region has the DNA TGTGCTAGTGCCCCAGACAGGGGCGATACTGAAGCTTTCTTT.

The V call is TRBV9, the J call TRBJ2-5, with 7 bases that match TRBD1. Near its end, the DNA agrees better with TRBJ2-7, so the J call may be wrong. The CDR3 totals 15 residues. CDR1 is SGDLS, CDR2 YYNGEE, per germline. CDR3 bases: TGTGCCAGCAGTGTGGGAGTAGGACAGGATTACGAGCAGTACTTC. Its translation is CASSVGVGQDYEQYF.

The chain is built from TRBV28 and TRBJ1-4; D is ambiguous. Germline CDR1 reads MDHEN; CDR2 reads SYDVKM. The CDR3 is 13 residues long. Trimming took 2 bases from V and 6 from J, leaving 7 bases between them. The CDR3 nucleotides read TGTGCCAGCAGTTTAGACGGTTATGAAAAACTGTTTTTT. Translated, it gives CASSLDGYEKLFF.

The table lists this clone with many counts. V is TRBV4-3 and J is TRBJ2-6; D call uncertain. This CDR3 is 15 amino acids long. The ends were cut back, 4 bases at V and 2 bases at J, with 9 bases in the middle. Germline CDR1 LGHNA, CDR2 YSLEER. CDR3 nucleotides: TGCGCCAGCAGCCCTGAATACCCTGGGGCCAACGTCCTGACTTTC. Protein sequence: CASSPEYPGANVLTF.

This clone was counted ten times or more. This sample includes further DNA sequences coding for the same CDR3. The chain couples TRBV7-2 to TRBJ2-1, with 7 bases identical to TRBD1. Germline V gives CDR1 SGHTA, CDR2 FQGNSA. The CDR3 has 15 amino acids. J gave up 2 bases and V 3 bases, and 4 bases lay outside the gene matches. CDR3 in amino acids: CASSLGQGAYNEQFF. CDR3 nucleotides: TGTGCCAGCAGCTTGGGTCAGGGGGCCTACAATGAGCAGTTCTTC.

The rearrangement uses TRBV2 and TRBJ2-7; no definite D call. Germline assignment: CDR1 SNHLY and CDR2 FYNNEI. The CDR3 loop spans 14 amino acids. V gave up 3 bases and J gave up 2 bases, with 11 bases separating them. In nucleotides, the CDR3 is TGTGCCAGCAGTGATAGAGGCGCCCCCTACGAGCAGTACTTC. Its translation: CASSDRGAPYEQYF.

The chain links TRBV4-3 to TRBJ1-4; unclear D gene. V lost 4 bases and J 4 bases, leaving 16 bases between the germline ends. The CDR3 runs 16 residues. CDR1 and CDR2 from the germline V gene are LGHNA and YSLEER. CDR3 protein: CASSRQAETSNEKLFF. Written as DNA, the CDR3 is TGCGCCAGCAGCCGCCAGGCAGAGACGAGTAATGAAAAACTGTTTTTT.

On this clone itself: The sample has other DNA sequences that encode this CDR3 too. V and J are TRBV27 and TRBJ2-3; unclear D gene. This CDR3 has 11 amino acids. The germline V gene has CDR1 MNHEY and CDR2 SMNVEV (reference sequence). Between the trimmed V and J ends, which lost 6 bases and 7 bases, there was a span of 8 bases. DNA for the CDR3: TGTGCCAGCAGGAAGACGAATACGCAGTATTTT. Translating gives CASRKTNTQYF.

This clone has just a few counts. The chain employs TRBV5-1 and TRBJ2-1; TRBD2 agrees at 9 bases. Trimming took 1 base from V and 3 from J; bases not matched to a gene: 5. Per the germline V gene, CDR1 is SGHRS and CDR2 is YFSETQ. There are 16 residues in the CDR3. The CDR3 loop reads CASSLPGTSLYNEQFF. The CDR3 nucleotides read TGCGCCAGCAGCTTGCCCGGGACTAGCCTCTACAATGAGCAGTTCTTC.

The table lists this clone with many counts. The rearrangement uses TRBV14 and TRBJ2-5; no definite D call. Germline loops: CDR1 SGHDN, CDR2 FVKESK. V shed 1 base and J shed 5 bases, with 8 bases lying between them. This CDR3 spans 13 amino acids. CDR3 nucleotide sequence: TGTGCCAGCAGCCAAGGTATCGCGGAGACCCAGTACTTC. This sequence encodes CASSQGIAETQYF.

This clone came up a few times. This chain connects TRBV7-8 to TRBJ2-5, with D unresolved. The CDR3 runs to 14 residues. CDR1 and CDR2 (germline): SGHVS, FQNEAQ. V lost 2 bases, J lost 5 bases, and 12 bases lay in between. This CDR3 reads CASSLRPSGETQYF. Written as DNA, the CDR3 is TGTGCCAGCAGCTTAAGGCCCAGTGGGGAGACCCAGTACTTC.

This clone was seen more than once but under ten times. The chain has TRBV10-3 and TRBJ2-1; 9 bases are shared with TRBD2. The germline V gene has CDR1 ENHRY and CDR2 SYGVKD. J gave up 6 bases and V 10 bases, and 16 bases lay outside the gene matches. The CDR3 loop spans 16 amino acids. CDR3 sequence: CATTYHLSGRSNEQFF. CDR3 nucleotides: TGTGCCACCACTTACCACCTTAGCGGGAGAAGCAATGAGCAGTTCTTC.

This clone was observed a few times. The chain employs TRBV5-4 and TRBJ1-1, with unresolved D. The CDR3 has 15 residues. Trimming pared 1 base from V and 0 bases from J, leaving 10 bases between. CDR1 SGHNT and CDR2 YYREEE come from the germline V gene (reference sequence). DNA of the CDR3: TGTGCCAGCAGCTTGTTTTCGGGTCTGAACACTGAAGCTTTCTTT. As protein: CASSLFSGLNTEAFF.

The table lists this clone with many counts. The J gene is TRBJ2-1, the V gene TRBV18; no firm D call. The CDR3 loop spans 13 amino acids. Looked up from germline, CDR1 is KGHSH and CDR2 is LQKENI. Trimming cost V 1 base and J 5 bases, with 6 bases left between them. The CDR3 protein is CASSPRRDNEQFF. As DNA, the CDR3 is TGTGCCAGCTCACCACGGAGAGACAATGAGCAGTTCTTC.

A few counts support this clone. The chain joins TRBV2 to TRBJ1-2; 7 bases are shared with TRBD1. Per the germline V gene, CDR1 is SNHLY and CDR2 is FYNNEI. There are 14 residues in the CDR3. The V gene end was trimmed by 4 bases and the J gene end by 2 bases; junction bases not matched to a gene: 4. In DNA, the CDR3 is TGTGCCAGCAGTGGACAGGGCCACAACTATGGCTACACCTTC. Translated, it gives CASSGQGHNYGYTF.

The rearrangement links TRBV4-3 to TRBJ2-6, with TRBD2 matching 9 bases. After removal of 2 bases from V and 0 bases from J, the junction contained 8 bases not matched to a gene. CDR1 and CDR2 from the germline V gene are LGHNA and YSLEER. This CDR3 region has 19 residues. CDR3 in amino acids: CASSQYVAGVSSGANVLTF. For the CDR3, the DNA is TGCGCCAGCAGCCAATACGTAGCGGGAGTAAGCTCTGGGGCCAACGTCCTGACTTTC.